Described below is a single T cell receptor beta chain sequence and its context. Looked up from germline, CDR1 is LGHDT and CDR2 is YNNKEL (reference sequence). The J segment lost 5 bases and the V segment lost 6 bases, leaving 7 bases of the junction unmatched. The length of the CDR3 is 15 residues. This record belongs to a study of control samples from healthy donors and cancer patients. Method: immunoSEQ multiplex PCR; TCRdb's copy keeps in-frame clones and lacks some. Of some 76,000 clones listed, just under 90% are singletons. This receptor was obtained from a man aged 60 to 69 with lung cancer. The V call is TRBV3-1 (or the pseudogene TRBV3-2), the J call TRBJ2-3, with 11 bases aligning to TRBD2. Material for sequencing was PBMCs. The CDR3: CASSLAGGGRDTQYF. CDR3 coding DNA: TGTGCCAGCAGTCTAGCGGGGGGAGGAAGAGATACGCAGTATTTT.